The 8 T cell receptor beta chains reported below all come from one sample, sequenced in a study of OX40 agonist ivuxolimab in advanced cancers. Profiling relied on immunoSEQ multiplex PCR, and the TCRdb table lists in-frame clones only, not all of them. Of around 80,000 clones in the sample, roughly 84% were seen once. This specimen was CD4+ or CD8+ T cells sorted from blood, taken in a trial of the OX40 agonist ivuxolimab. The source of these receptors is an adult with an advanced solid tumor such as melanoma, head and neck, liver or kidney cancer.

The gene calls are TRBV7-7 and TRBJ1-6; TRBD1 is a possible D gene (5 bases). CDR3 size: 13 residues. Per germline, CDR1 SSHAT and CDR2 FNYEAQ (reference sequence). The V and J ends lost 5 bases and 9 bases respectively, with 11 bases between them. The CDR3 DNA reads TGTGCCAGCAGCAGGGGTGTCAGTTCACCCCTCCACTTT. Protein: CASSRGVSSPLHF.

This chain links TRBV7-3 with TRBJ2-6, with D maybe TRBD2 (7 bases). There are 17 residues in the CDR3. The germline V gene encodes CDR1 SGHTA and CDR2 FQGTGA. Between the trimmed V and J ends, which lost 5 bases and 0 bases, there was a span of 14 bases. The CDR3 DNA reads as TGTGCCAGCAGCCCCATGGGGGGGGCCTCTGGGGCCAACGTCCTGACTTTC. This encodes CASSPMGGASGANVLTF.

The rearrangement uses TRBV6-5 and TRBJ2-4, with D possibly being TRBD1 (5 bases). The CDR3 contains 16 residues. Germline assignment: CDR1 MNHEY and CDR2 SVGAGI. V was cut by 0 bases and J by 1 base, with 10 bases left in between. Written as DNA, the CDR3 is TGTGCCAGCAGTTACTCTCGGACATCGGCCAAAAACATTCAGTACTTC. Its protein is CASSYSRTSAKNIQYF.

The V call is TRBV5-1, the J call TRBJ2-5; D gene unclear. Germline V gene data show CDR1 as SGHRS and CDR2 as YFSETQ. The CDR3 spans 17 residues. V lost 0 bases and J lost 2, with 17 bases in between. In nucleotides, the CDR3 is TGCGCCAGCAGCTTGGGAGACCGGGCCGCGTTACAAGAGACCCAGTACTTC. As protein: CASSLGDRAALQETQYF. Complete variable domain (other parts from reference TRBV5-1 and TRBJ2-5): KAGVTQTPRYLIKTRGQQVTLSCSPISGHRSVSWYQQTPGQGLQFLFEYFSETQRNKGNFPGRFSGRQFSNSRSEMNVSTLELGDSALYLCASSLGDRAALQETQYFGPGTRLLVL.

CDR3 amino acids: CASNRATGELFF. CDR3 DNA sequence: TGTGCCAGCAACAGGGCTACCGGGGAGCTGTTTTTT. The V and J genes are TRBV28 and TRBJ2-2, with TRBD1 as a possible D gene (6 bases). The CDR3 is 12 amino acids. From germline, CDR1 is MDHEN and CDR2 SYDVKM. Trimming left V 7 bases short and J 5 bases short, with 8 bases between.

V usage is TRBV7-9 and J usage is TRBJ1-3; D unclear. The CDR3 spans 16 residues. CDR1 and CDR2 from the germline V gene are SEHNR and FQNEAQ (reference sequence). V was clipped by 1 base and J by 0 bases, with 10 bases between them. The CDR3 sequence is CASSLDRLISGNTIYF. CDR3 bases: TGTGCCAGCAGCTTAGATCGACTGATCTCTGGAAACACCATATATTTT.

The rearrangement joins TRBV7-9 to TRBJ2-5; a possible D gene is TRBD1 (6 bases). Trimming stripped 3 bases from V and 2 bases from J, with 10 bases between. The CDR3 is made up of 14 amino acids. Germline loops: CDR1 SEHNR, CDR2 FQNEAQ (reference sequence). CDR3 loop: CASSFRTEQETQYF. DNA for the CDR3: TGTGCCAGCAGCTTCCGGACAGAGCAAGAGACCCAGTACTTC.

The rearrangement joins TRBV30 to TRBJ2-2; no clear D. The CDR3 covers 11 residues. CDR1 GTSNPN and CDR2 SVGIG come from the germline V gene (reference sequence). This CDR3 reads CASAQSGELFF. CDR3 coding DNA: TGTGCGTCCGCCCAGTCCGGGGAGCTGTTTTTT. The whole variable domain, filled in from reference TRBV30 and TRBJ2-2, reads SQTIHQWPATLVQPVGSPLSLECTVEGTSNPNLYWYRQAAGRGLQLLFYSVGIGQISSEVPQNLSASRPQDRQFILSSKKLLLSDSGFYLCASAQSGELFFGEGSRLTVL.